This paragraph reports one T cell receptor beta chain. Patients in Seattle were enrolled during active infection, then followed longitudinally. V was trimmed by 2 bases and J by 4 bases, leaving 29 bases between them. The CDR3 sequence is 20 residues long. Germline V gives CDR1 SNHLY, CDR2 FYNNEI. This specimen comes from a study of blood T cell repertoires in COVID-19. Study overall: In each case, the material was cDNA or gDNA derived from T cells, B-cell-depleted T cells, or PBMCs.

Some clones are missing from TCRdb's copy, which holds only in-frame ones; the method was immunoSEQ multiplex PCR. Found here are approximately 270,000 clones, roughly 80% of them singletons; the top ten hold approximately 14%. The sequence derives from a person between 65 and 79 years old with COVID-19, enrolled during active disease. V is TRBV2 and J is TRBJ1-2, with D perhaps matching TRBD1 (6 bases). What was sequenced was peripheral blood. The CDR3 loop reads CASSESGVVEGHGNIYGYTF. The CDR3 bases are TGTGCCAGCAGTGAAAGTGGGGTTGTCGAGGGACACGGTAACATCTATGGCTACACCTTC.